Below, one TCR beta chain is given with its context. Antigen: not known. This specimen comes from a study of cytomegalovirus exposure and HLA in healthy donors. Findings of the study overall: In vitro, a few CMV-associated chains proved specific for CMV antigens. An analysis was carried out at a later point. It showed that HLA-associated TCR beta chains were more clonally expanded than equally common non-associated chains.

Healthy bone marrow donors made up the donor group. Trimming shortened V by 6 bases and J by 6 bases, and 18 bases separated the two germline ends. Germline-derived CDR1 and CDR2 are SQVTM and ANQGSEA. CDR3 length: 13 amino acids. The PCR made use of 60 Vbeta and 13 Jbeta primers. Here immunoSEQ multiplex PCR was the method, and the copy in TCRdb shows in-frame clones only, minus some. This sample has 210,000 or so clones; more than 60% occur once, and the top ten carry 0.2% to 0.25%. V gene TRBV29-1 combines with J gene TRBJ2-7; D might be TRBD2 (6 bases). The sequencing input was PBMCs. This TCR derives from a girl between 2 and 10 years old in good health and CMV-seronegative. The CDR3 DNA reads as TGCAGCGTCGGGGGTGGGGTAACAGGCGAGCAGTACTTC. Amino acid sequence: CSVGGGVTGEQYF.